Below, 9 T cell receptor beta chains from the same sample are listed, as sequenced in a study of shared clonotypes between healthy human individuals. TCRdb's copy holds only in-frame clones and misses some; the assay was immunoSEQ multiplex PCR. The sample shows 2 million to 2.5 million clones, 85% to 95% of them seen only once. The sequenced sample consisted of naive CD4+ T cells from PBMCs. Stated subset: CD45RA+ positively selected. These receptors originate from a man aged 18 to 29 in good health. Some clones in this sample may be carry-over from other donors' samples.

This chain uses TRBV11-1 with TRBJ2-7, with a possible D match to TRBD1 (5 bases). V was pared by 2 bases and J by 1 base, with 6 bases between. Looked up from germline, CDR1 is SGHAT and CDR2 is FQDESV (reference sequence). This CDR3 spans 13 amino acids. The CDR3 loop is CASSLPGSYEQYF. Written as DNA, the CDR3 is TGTGCCAGCAGCTTACCAGGGTCCTACGAGCAGTACTTC. The full variable domain, its missing parts supplied by reference TRBV11-1 and TRBJ2-7, is EAEVAQSPRYKITEKSQAVAFWCDPISGHATLYWYRQILGQGPELLVQFQDESVVDDSQLPKDRFSAERLKGVDSTLKIQPAELGDSAMYLCASSLPGSYEQYFGPGTRLTVT.

The chain employs TRBV7-9 and TRBJ2-2; D perhaps matches TRBD1 (7 bases). CDR3 size: 15 residues. The V gene lost 4 bases and the J gene lost 5 bases, with 14 bases spanning the gap. Germline assignment: CDR1 SEHNR and CDR2 FQNEAQ (reference sequence). CDR3 sequence (DNA): TGTGCCAGCAGCTCCGACAGGGAGGTGACCGGGGAGCTGTTTTTT. It codes for CASSSDREVTGELFF.

This clone showed up just once. This chain links TRBV28 with TRBJ2-7, with 12 bases fitting TRBD1. Germline CDR1 reads MDHEN; CDR2 reads SYDVKM. This CDR3 region has 15 residues. V dropped 4 bases and J dropped 6; count of bases not matched to a gene: 7. CDR3 residues: CASSSRDRGLPEQYF. The CDR3 nucleotides are TGTGCCAGCAGTTCCCGGGACAGGGGGCTTCCCGAGCAGTACTTC. The variable domain in full, with the rest retrieved from reference TRBV28 and TRBJ2-7, is DVKVTQSSRYLVKRTGEKVFLECVQDMDHENMFWYRQDPGLGLRLIYFSYDVKMKEKGDIPEGYSVSREKKERFSLILESASTNQTSMYLCASSSRDRGLPEQYFGPGTRLTVT.

V gene TRBV6-1 combines with J gene TRBJ2-7; tentatively, D is TRBD1 or TRBD2 (5 bases each). In germline, CDR1 is MNHNS, CDR2 SASEGT. V was pared by 6 bases and J by 2 bases, with 14 bases between. The CDR3 runs 14 residues. DNA of the CDR3: TGTGCCAGCAGAAACCGGGACGGGGCCTACGAGCAGTACTTC. Encoded protein: CASRNRDGAYEQYF.

The chain recombines TRBV7-6 with TRBJ2-1, with D perhaps TRBD2 (7 bases). CDR1 and CDR2 from the germline V gene are SGHVS and FNYEAQ. V was trimmed by 5 bases and J by 4 bases, leaving 18 bases between them. This CDR3 comprises 16 residues. The CDR3 region has the DNA TGTGCCAGCAGCCGTGGGGGCGGGGGCTATTACAATGAGCAGTTCTTC. Its protein is CASSRGGGGYYNEQFF.

This clone was recorded once. The rearrangement uses TRBV27 and TRBJ2-2; 8 bases are shared with TRBD2. The CDR3 has 14 residues. V dropped 5 bases and J dropped 6; count of bases not matched to a gene: 5. The germline gives CDR1 MNHEY, CDR2 SMNVEV (reference sequence). The CDR3 coding sequence is TGTGCCAGCAGTCCGGGGGGGTTCGCCGGGGAGCTGTTTTTT. Translated: CASSPGGFAGELFF.

Comments on this clone: Other DNA sequences in the sample encode the same CDR3. This chain links TRBV7-9 with TRBJ1-5, with D tentatively TRBD1 (6 bases). V gave up 6 bases and J gave up 3 bases, with 12 bases separating them. The CDR3 loop spans 14 amino acids. Germline V CDR1 and CDR2: SEHNR, FQNEAQ (reference sequence). CDR3 nucleotides: TGTGCCAGCAGTCTACAGGGTTCCAATCAGCCCCAGCATTTT. Protein: CASSLQGSNQPQHF.

The chain's CDR3 is CASSSIAQYF. The DNA of the CDR3 is TGTGCCAGCAGTTCCATCGCCCAGTACTTC. The rearrangement uses TRBV28 and TRBJ2-5; D is uncertain. The CDR3 runs 10 residues. CDR1 is MDHEN and CDR2 is SYDVKM in the germline V gene. The V gene lost 4 bases and the J gene lost 9 bases, with 6 bases spanning the gap.

The chain uses TRBV28 and TRBJ1-2; perhaps TRBD1 as D (6 bases). CDR1 is MDHEN and CDR2 is SYDVKM in the germline V gene. The CDR3 spans 16 residues. V shed 5 bases and J shed 4 bases, with 20 bases lying between them. The CDR3 DNA reads as TGTGCCAGCAGTCAAGCCATGGACAGAGCTGGCTATGGCTACACCTTC. It translates to CASSQAMDRAGYGYTF.